This T cell receptor (beta chain) originates from a study of metastatic and nonmetastatic thyroid tumors. Background on the study: The authors compared repertoires across blood and tumor or nodule tissue from malignant and benign thyroid patients. General study findings and limits: Reportedly, malignant thyroid tumors had significantly higher TCR beta diversity than benign nodules, in blood and tumor.

Not a single patient had been given any form of treatment at any point before undergoing thyroid surgery. This CDR3 spans 12 amino acids. Germline CDR1 GTSNPN, CDR2 SVGIG (reference sequence). V dropped 5 bases and J dropped 4; count of bases not matched to a gene: 4. TCRdb reprocessed the PCR reads via MiXCR. The data show roughly 4,400 clones, with roughly 36% seen just once and roughly 15% held by the top ten. For this clone: Its specificity is unknown.

The V and J genes are TRBV30 and TRBJ1-2; 7 bases fit TRBD1. The source is a female donor with papillary thyroid cancer or a benign thyroid nodule (not recorded which). Some clones in this sample may be carry-over from other donors' samples. The sequenced sample was adjacent normal tissue. DNA for the CDR3: TGTGCCTGGGGAACAGGGGCCTATGGCTACACCTTC. Encoded protein: CAWGTGAYGYTF.